The 23 T cell receptor beta chains below all came from one sample that was sequenced in a study of T cell repertoires in cytomegalovirus infection. MiXCR was run by TCRdb on the reads, yielding one entry per CDR3 protein. The sample lists some 180,000 distinct CDR3 sequences, approximately 20% occurring once. Sequencing was done on a sample of PBMCs. These receptors were taken from a human donor in good health (CMV status not recorded). Some clones in this sample may be carry-over from other donors' samples.

Only a few counts were recorded for this clonotype. The chain couples TRBV4-2 to TRBJ2-2, with a tentative D call TRBD1 (6 bases). CDR3 size: 20 residues. Germline CDR1 reads LGHNA; CDR2 reads YNFKEQ. V dropped 4 bases and J dropped 2 bases, with 26 bases sitting between them. CDR3: CASSPGVSNALTRNTGELFF. CDR3 nucleotides: TGTGCCAGCAGCCCAGGGGTTTCCAACGCTTTAACCCGTAACACCGGGGAGCTGTTTTTT.

This clonotype was seen ten or more times. The V gene is TRBV7-9, the J gene TRBJ2-1; TRBD1 or TRBD2 may be the D gene (5 bases each). V lost 5 bases to trimming and J lost 6 bases, with 17 bases between them. The CDR3 length is 15 residues. The germline CDR1 and CDR2 sequences are SEHNR and FQNEAQ (reference sequence). CDR3 sequence (DNA): TGTGCCAGCAGCGGGGGTCAGGGCCGAGGCAATGAGCAGTTCTTC. Translated, it gives CASSGGQGRGNEQFF.

The chain uses TRBV11-3 and TRBJ2-6; 8 nucleotides match TRBD1. With V trimmed by 5 bases and J by 0 bases, 6 bases remained unmatched. CDR3 size: 17 residues. Germline V lookup: CDR1 SGHNT, CDR2 YENEEA. This CDR3 reads CASSPGGPLSGANVLTF. CDR3 coding DNA: TGTGCCAGCAGCCCAGGGGGCCCACTCTCTGGGGCCAACGTCCTGACTTTC.

This clonotype showed up many times. The chain's CDR3 is CASSRLRTGLGTGELFF. In DNA, the CDR3 is TGTGCCAGCAGCCGCCTACGGACGGGACTCGGGACCGGGGAGCTGTTTTTT. The chain employs TRBV14 and TRBJ2-2, with D perhaps TRBD2 (6 bases). From germline, CDR1 is SGHDN and CDR2 FVKESK. V lost 4 bases to trimming and J lost 5 bases, with 20 bases between them. The CDR3 loop spans 17 amino acids.

The rearrangement uses TRBV6-2 or TRBV6-3 and TRBJ2-2; the D call may be TRBD1 or TRBD2 (5 bases each). The ends were cut back, 7 bases at V and 1 base at J, with 13 bases in the middle. Germline V gene data show CDR1 as MNHEY and CDR2 as SVGEGT. The CDR3 totals 15 residues. CDR3 sequence: CASIAGTQNTGELFF. The CDR3 DNA sequence: TGTGCCAGCATTGCCGGGACCCAGAACACCGGGGAGCTGTTTTTT.

The table lists this clonotype with a few counts. This sequence joins TRBV28 and TRBJ2-1; D is unclear. Germline V lookup: CDR1 MDHEN, CDR2 SYDVKM. This CDR3 has 11 residues. The germline V and J ends were trimmed by 5 bases and 13 bases, with 12 bases remaining between them. CDR3 sequence (DNA): TGTGCCAGCAGTCTTCAAGGCACCCAGTTCTTC. Its protein is CASSLQGTQFF.

This clonotype was seen only a few times. This chain links TRBV15 with TRBJ1-5; D is unresolved. Germline V gene data show CDR1 as LNHNV and CDR2 as YYDKDF (reference sequence). The CDR3 is made up of 15 amino acids. V was shortened by 5 bases and J by 4 bases, with 15 bases between the two germline ends. The CDR3 region is CATSPTRGLNQPQHF. DNA for the CDR3: TGTGCCACCAGCCCAACCCGCGGGTTGAATCAGCCCCAGCATTTT.

This clonotype was counted only a few times. The chain carries TRBV5-4 and TRBJ2-1; D unresolved. CDR1 is SGHNT and CDR2 is YYREEE in the germline V gene (reference sequence). The CDR3 length is 11 residues. Trimming left V 3 bases short and J 9 bases short, with 7 bases between. CDR3 coding DNA: TGTGCCAGCAGCTCTGGAAGTGAGCAGTTCTTC. Protein sequence: CASSSGSEQFF.

In this sample, this clonotype turned up a few times. J is TRBJ1-6 and V is TRBV5-1; D is undetermined. This CDR3 comprises 15 residues. V lost 7 bases and J lost 8, with 19 bases in between. Germline CDR1 reads SGHRS; CDR2 reads YFSETQ. CDR3 residues: CASHSRPGADSPLHF. As DNA, the CDR3 is TGCGCCAGCCATTCCCGGCCGGGTGCGGATTCACCCCTCCACTTT. The complete variable domain, with remaining parts taken from reference TRBV5-1 and TRBJ1-6, reads KAGVTQTPRYLIKTRGQQVTLSCSPISGHRSVSWYQQTPGQGLQFLFEYFSETQRNKGNFPGRFSGRQFSNSRSEMNVSTLELGDSALYLCASHSRPGADSPLHFGNGTRLTVT.

This clonotype was observed at least ten times. This chain connects TRBV10-3 to TRBJ2-7; 9 bases are a match to TRBD1. The V and J ends lost 0 bases and 4 bases, in that order; junction bases with no gene match: 10. CDR3 length: 17 amino acids. The V gene's germline CDR1 is ENHRY and CDR2 SYGVKD. The CDR3 loop is CAISESDRGMTRYEQYF. The CDR3 DNA follows: TGTGCCATCAGTGAGTCGGACAGGGGAATGACGAGGTACGAGCAGTACTTC.

V usage is TRBV4-3 and J usage is TRBJ1-2, with D tentatively TRBD1 (6 bases). Germline V gene sequence: CDR1 LGHNA, CDR2 YSLEER. V dropped 0 bases and J dropped 2 bases, with 13 bases sitting between them. CDR3 length: 16 amino acids. CDR3: CASSQEARGRNYGYTF. The CDR3, as DNA: TGCGCCAGCAGCCAAGAGGCCAGGGGCCGGAACTATGGCTACACCTTC.

The V and J genes are TRBV7-9 and TRBJ2-3; TRBD1 matches 11 bases. CDR1 and CDR2 from the germline V gene are SEHNR and FQNEAQ (reference sequence). This CDR3 spans 19 amino acids. Trimming cost V 5 bases and J 1 base; bases outside gene matches: 14. CDR3 DNA sequence: TGTGCCAGCAGCCCTGGACAGGGGGCCTTCAGTGGTCGCACAGATACGCAGTATTTT. It encodes CASSPGQGAFSGRTDTQYF.

This clonotype was recorded many times. The gene calls are TRBV7-2 and TRBJ1-1; unclear D gene. The germline CDR1 and CDR2 sequences are SGHTA and FQGNSA. The CDR3 spans 15 residues. V lost 0 bases and J lost 3, with 11 bases in between. For the CDR3, the DNA is TGTGCCAGCAGCTTAGCGAGCGGAGGGCACACTGAAGCTTTCTTT. It yields the protein CASSLASGGHTEAFF.

This clonotype was recorded a few times. CDR3 amino acids: CASGLGSSGPHGAFF. The CDR3 nucleotides read TGTGCTAGTGGTTTGGGAAGCTCGGGACCTCATGGCGCTTTCTTT. The J gene is TRBJ1-1, the V gene TRBV12-5; D possibly corresponds to TRBD1 (5 bases). The CDR3 has 15 residues. Between the trimmed V and J ends, which lost 1 base and 11 bases, there was a span of 20 bases. Germline loops: CDR1 LGHNT, CDR2 FRNRAP.

Only a few counts were recorded for this clonotype. The chain's CDR3 is CASSLGTSSGTDTQYF. The CDR3 DNA sequence: TGCGCCAGCAGCTTGGGAACTAGTAGTGGCACAGATACGCAGTATTTT. The chain links TRBV5-1 to TRBJ2-3; D may be TRBD2 (5 bases). With 0 bases removed from V and 1 base from J, the gap between germline ends came to 12 bases. Germline V gene lookup returns CDR1 SGHRS and CDR2 YFSETQ. The CDR3 sequence is 16 residues long.

V gene TRBV6-5 combines with J gene TRBJ1-2, with D hard to call. The CDR3 totals 15 residues. Germline values: CDR1 MNHEY, CDR2 SVGAGI. V was shortened by 5 bases and J by 0 bases, with 13 bases between the two germline ends. This CDR3 reads CASSRTTGTNYGYTF. The CDR3 DNA sequence: TGTGCCAGCAGTAGAACCACCGGGACTAACTATGGCTACACCTTC.

This chain uses TRBV4-1 with TRBJ2-6, with 7 bases identical to TRBD1. The CDR3 consists of 18 residues. The V and J ends lost 3 bases and 4 bases, in that order; junction bases with no gene match: 12. In germline, CDR1 is MGHRA, CDR2 YSYEKL. The CDR3 here is CASSQDPTGPVGANVLTF. The CDR3 DNA follows: TGCGCCAGCAGCCAGGATCCGACAGGGCCCGTGGGGGCCAACGTCCTGACTTTC.

In its sample, this clonotype was seen a few times. This chain connects TRBV19 to TRBJ1-5, with D tentatively TRBD1 (6 bases). Looked up from germline, CDR1 is LNHDA and CDR2 is SQIVND (reference sequence). CDR3 length: 14 amino acids. V was trimmed by 9 bases and J by 7 bases, leaving 19 bases between them. CDR3 protein: CASNRDTLGQPQHF. CDR3 nucleotide sequence: TGTGCCAGCAACCGGGACACCCTCGGGCAGCCCCAGCATTTT.

This clonotype was seen many times. This chain links TRBV6-6 with TRBJ2-7; weak D call: TRBD2 (5 bases). Germline CDR1 and CDR2: MNHNY and SVGAGI (reference sequence). V lost 5 bases and J lost 3, with 14 bases in between. The CDR3 has 14 residues. The CDR3 region has the DNA TGTGCCAGCAGTCCCGGGAAAATTTACTACGAGCAGTACTTC. Its translation: CASSPGKIYYEQYF.

This sequence joins TRBV20-1 and TRBJ2-7; 10 positions match TRBD1. V shed 5 bases, J shed 3 bases, and the junction held 10 bases outside the gene matches. The CDR3 sequence is 15 residues long. CDR1 and CDR2 (germline): DFQATT, SNEGSKA (reference sequence). The CDR3: CSAGADRGLVYEQYF. The CDR3 bases are TGCAGTGCTGGGGCCGACAGGGGGCTTGTCTACGAGCAGTACTTC.

This clonotype was recorded many times. J is TRBJ2-1 and V is TRBV6-5; no firm D call. V lost 2 bases, J lost 7 bases, and 9 bases lay in between. Germline V gene data show CDR1 as MNHEY and CDR2 as SVGAGI. This CDR3 is built from 13 residues. The CDR3 reads CASSYTIKNEQFF. The CDR3 DNA is TGTGCCAGCAGTTACACAATTAAGAATGAGCAGTTCTTC.

A few counts support this clonotype. The chain couples TRBV7-6 to TRBJ2-7, with TRBD1 identical over 7 bases. Germline V gene lookup returns CDR1 SGHVS and CDR2 FNYEAQ. This CDR3 has 16 amino acids. With 5 bases clipped from V and 2 bases from J, the junction kept 12 bases outside the gene matches. CDR3 sequence: CASSAPSGTETYEQYF. The CDR3 bases are TGTGCCAGCAGCGCGCCCTCCGGGACAGAGACCTACGAGCAGTACTTC.

The J gene is TRBJ2-2, the V gene TRBV19, with D uncertain. This CDR3 contains 14 residues. Per the germline V gene, CDR1 is LNHDA and CDR2 is SQIVND (reference sequence). Trimming shortened V by 6 bases and J by 0 bases, and 8 bases separated the two germline ends. This CDR3 is CASRAAANTGELFF. The CDR3 bases are TGTGCCAGTAGGGCAGCTGCGAACACCGGGGAGCTGTTTTTT.